The text below deals with one T cell receptor (beta chain). What it binds is not known. Constant-segment primers were used for 5'RACE, and the resulting TCR alpha and TCR beta cDNA libraries carried sample barcodes and UMIs. TCRdb redid the calling of the 5' RACE reads with MiXCR, one entry per CDR3 protein. Seen here are about 360,000 distinct CDR3 sequences, approximately 15% observed once, and the top ten hold roughly 22%. The entry originates in a study of T-cell memory formation after mild COVID-19. Study-wide context: The study found TCR clusters largely donor specific. Overall study results and limits: CD4+ clones that contracted lay mainly in CM and EM; CD8+ ones lay in EMRA. Clones that shrank (day 15 to 85) were balanced CD4/CD8, whereas later expanders leaned CD4+.

This CDR3 comprises 14 residues. In germline, CDR1 is MNHNY, CDR2 SVGAGI (reference sequence). Deletions cut 4 bases from V and 3 bases from J, with 12 bases between. The J gene is TRBJ1-2, the V gene TRBV6-6; no clear D. The origin of this receptor is a man aged 18 to 30 who had mild COVID-19 (a few samples of this study predate the infection). Cell type and time point are not known. The sample was PBMCs or a T cell subset sorted from them (not recorded which). CDR3 bases: TGTGCCAGCAGTTCCCCGGGATGGGACTATGGCTACACCTTC. Translating it yields CASSSPGWDYGYTF.